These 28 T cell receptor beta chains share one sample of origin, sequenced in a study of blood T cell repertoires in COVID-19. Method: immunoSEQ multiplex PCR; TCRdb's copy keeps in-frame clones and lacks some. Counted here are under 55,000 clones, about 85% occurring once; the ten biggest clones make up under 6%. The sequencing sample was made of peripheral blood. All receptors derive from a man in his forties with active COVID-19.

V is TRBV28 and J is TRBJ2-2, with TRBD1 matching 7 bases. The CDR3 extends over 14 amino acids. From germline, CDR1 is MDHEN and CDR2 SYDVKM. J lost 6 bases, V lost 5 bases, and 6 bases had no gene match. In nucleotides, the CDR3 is TGTGCCAGCAGTCCTGACAGGGATGCCGGGGAGCTGTTTTTT. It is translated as CASSPDRDAGELFF.

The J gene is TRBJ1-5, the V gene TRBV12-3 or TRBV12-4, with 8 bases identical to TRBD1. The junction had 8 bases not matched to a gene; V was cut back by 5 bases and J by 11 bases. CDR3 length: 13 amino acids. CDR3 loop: CASSPIGQGTQHF. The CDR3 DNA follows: TGTGCCAGCAGTCCTATAGGACAGGGAACCCAGCATTTT.

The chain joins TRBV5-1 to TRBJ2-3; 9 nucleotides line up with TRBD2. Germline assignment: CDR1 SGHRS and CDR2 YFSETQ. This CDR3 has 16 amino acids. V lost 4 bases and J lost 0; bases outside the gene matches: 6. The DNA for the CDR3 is TGCGCCAGCAGCCCACGGACTAGCGCGAGCACAGATACGCAGTATTTT. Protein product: CASSPRTSASTDTQYF.

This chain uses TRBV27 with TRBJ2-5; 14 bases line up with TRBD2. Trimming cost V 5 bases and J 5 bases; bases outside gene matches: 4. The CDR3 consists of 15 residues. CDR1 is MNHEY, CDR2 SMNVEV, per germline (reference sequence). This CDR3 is CASSLRTSGRETQYF. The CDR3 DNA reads TGTGCCAGCAGTCTCAGGACTAGCGGGAGGGAGACCCAGTACTTC.

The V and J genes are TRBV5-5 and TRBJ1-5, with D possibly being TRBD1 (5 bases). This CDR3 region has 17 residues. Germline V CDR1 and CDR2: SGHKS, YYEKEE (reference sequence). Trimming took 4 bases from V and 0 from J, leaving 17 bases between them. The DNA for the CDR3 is TGTGCCAGCAGCCCACATACGACAGTTTATAGCAATCAGCCCCAGCATTTT. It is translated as CASSPHTTVYSNQPQHF.

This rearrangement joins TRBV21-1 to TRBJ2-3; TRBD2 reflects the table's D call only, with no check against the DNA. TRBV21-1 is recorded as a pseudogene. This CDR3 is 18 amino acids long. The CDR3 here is CASSGRLRTFTSTDTQYF. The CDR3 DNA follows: TGTGCCAGCAGCGGGAGGTTGAGGACCTTCACTAGCACAGATACGCAGTATTTT.

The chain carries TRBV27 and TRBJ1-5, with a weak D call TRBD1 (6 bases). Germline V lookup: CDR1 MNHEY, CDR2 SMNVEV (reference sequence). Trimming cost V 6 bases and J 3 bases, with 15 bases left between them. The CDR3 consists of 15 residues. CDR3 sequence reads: CASSPARGNNQPQHF. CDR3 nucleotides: TGTGCCAGCAGCCCCGCCAGGGGTAACAATCAGCCCCAGCATTTT.

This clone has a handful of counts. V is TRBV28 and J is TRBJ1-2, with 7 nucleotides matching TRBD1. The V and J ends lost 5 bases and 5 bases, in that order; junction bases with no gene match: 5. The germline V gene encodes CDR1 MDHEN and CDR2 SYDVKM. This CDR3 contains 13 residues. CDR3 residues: CASSPTGFYGYTF. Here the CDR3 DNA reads TGTGCCAGCAGTCCGACAGGGTTTTATGGCTACACCTTC.

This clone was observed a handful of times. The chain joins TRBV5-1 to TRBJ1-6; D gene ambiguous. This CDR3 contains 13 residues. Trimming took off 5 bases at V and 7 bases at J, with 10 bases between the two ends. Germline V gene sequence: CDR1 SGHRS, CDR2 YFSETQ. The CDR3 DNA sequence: TGCGCCAGCAGGGGAGTTCCCAATTCACCCCTCCACTTT. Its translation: CASRGVPNSPLHF.

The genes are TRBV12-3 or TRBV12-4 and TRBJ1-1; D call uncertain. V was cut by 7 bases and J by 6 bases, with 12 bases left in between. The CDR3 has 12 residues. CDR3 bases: TGTGCCAGCATGGAAGAGGCCGCTGAAGCTTTCTTT. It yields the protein CASMEEAAEAFF.

The CDR3 sequence is CASSQGTLAGVLKTGELFF. In DNA, the CDR3 is TGTGCCAGCAGCCAAGGAACCCTAGCGGGAGTTTTAAAAACCGGGGAGCTGTTTTTT. The V gene is TRBV3-1 (or the pseudogene TRBV3-2), the J gene TRBJ2-2; 10 bases agree with TRBD2. The CDR3 sequence is 19 residues long. The junction had 13 bases not matched to a gene; V was cut back by 1 base and J by 5 bases. CDR1 LGHDT and CDR2 YNNKEL come from the germline V gene (reference sequence).

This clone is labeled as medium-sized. The CDR3 nucleotides read TGTGCCAGCAGCGTAGGGGCGGGAGAGGCCTACAATGAGCAGTTCTTC. This translates into CASSVGAGEAYNEQFF. The V and J genes are TRBV9 and TRBJ2-1; 7 positions agree with TRBD2. Germline loops: CDR1 SGDLS, CDR2 YYNGEE. With 0 bases clipped from V and 2 bases from J, the junction kept 5 bases outside the gene matches. This CDR3 has 16 residues.

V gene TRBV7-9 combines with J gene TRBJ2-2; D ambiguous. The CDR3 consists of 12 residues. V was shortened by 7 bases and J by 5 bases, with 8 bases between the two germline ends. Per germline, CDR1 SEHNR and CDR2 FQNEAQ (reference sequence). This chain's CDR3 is CASTKETGELFF. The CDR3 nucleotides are TGTGCCAGCACGAAGGAGACCGGGGAGCTGTTTTTT.

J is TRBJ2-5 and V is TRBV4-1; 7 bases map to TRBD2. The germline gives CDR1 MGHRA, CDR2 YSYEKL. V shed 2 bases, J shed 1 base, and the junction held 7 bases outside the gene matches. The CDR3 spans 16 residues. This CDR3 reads CASSQSRIAGQETQYF. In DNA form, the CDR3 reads TGCGCCAGCAGCCAAAGCCGGATAGCGGGCCAAGAGACCCAGTACTTC.

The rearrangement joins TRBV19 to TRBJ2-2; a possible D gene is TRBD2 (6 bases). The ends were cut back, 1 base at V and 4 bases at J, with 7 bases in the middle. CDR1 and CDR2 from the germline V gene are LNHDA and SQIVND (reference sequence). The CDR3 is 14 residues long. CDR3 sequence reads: CASSIAGVTGELFF. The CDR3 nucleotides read TGTGCCAGTAGTATAGCGGGAGTCACCGGGGAGCTGTTTTTT.

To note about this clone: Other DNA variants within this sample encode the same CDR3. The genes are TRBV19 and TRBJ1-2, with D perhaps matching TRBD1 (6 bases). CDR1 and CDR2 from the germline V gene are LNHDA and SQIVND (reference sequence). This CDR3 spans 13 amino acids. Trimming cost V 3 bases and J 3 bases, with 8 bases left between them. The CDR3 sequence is CASSIGQHYGYTF. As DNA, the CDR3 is TGTGCCAGTAGTATTGGACAGCACTATGGCTACACCTTC.

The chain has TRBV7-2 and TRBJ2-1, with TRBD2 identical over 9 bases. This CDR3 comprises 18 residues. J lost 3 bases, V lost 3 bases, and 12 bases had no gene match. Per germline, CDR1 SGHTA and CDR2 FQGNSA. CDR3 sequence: CASSFRRLGTSYYNEQFF. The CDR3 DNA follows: TGTGCCAGCAGCTTCCGTAGATTAGGGACTAGCTACTACAATGAGCAGTTCTTC.

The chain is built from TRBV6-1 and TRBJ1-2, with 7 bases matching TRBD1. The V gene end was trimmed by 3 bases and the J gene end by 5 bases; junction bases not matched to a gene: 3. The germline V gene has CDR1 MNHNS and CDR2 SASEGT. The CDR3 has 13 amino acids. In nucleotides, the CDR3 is TGTGCCAGCAGTGAGGGCAGGGGGTATGGCTACACCTTC. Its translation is CASSEGRGYGYTF.

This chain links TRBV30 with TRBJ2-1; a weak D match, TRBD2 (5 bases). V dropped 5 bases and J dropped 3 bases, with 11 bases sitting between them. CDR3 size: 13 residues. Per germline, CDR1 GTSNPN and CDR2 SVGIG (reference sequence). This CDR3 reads CAWDTDYYNEQFF. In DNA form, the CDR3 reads TGTGCCTGGGATACCGACTACTACAATGAGCAGTTCTTC.

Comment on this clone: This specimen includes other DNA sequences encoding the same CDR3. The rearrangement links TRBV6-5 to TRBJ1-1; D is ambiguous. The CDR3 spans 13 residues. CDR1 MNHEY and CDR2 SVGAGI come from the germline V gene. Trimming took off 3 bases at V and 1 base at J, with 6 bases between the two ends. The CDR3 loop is CASSYTENTEAFF. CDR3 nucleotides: TGTGCCAGCAGTTATACAGAGAACACTGAAGCTTTCTTT.

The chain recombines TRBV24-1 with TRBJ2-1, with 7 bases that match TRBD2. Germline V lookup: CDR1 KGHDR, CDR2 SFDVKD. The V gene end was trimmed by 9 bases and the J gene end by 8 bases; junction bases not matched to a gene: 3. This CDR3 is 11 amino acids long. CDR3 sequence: CATGRADEQFF. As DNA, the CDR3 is TGTGCCACCGGGAGGGCCGATGAGCAGTTCTTC.

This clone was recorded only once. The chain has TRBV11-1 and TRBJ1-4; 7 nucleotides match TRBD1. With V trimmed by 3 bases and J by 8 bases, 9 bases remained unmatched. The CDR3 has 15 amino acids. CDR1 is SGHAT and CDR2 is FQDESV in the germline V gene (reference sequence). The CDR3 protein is CASSLTGTFGEKLFF. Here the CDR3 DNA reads TGTGCCAGCAGCTTGACAGGGACCTTCGGGGAAAAACTGTTTTTT.

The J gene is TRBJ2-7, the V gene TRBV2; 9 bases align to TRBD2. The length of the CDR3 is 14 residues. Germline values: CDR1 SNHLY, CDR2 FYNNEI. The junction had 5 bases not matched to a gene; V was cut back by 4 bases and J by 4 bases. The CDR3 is CASSVGGRGYEQYF. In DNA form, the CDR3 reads TGTGCCAGCAGTGTGGGCGGGAGGGGGTACGAGCAGTACTTC.

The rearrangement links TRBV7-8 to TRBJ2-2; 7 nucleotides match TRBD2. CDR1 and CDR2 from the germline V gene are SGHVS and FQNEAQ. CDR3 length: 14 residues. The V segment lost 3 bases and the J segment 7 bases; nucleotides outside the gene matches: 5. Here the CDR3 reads CASSLAGDIGELFF. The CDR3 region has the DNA TGTGCCAGCAGCTTGGCGGGAGACATCGGGGAGCTGTTTTTT.

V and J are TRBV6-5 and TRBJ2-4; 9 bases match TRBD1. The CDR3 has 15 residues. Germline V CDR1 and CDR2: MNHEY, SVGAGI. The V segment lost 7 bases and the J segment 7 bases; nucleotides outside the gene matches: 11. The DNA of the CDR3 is TGTGCCAGCATTCCGACACAGGGGGCGGGGAACATTCAGTACTTC. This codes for CASIPTQGAGNIQYF.

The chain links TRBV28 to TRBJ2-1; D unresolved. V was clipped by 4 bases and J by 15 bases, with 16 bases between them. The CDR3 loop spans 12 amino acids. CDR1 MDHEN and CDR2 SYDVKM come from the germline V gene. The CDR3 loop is CASSSSYRPMFF. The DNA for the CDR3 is TGTGCCAGCAGTTCCTCGTACCGCCCTATGTTCTTC.

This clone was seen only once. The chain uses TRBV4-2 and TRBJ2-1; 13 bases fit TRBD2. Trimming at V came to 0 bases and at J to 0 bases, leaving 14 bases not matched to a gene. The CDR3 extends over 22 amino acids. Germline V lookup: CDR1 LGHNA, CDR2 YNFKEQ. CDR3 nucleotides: TGTGCCAGCAGCCAAGATAGGAACCCCGGGACTAGCGGGGTAGGCTCCTACAATGAGCAGTTCTTC. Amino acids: CASSQDRNPGTSGVGSYNEQFF.

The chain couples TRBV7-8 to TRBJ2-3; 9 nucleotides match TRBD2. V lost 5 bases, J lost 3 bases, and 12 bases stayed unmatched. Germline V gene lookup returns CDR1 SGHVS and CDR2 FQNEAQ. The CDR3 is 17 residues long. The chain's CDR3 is CASSIVAGGPGTDTQYF. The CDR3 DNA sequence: TGTGCCAGCAGCATAGTCGCGGGAGGGCCAGGTACAGATACGCAGTATTTT.